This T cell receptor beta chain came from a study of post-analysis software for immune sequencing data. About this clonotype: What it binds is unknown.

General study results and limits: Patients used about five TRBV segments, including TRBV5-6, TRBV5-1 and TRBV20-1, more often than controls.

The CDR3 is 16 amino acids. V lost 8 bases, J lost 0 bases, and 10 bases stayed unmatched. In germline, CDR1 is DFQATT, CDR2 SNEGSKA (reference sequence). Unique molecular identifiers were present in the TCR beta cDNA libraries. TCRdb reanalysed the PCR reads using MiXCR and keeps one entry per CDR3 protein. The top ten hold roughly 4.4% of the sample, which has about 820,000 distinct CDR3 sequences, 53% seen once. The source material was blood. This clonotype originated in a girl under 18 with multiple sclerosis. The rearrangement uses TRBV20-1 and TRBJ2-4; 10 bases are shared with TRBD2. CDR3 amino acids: CSTSGLANLAKNIQYF. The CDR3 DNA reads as TGCAGTACCTCGGGACTAGCGAACCTAGCCAAAAACATTCAGTACTTC.